Listed below are T cell receptor beta chains from one sample, sequenced in a study of T cells expressing NK-cell markers. TCRdb reprocessed the 5' RACE reads and keeps a single row for each CDR3 protein, giving no DNA. Here the sample table reports 350,000 to 450,000 distinct CDR3 sequences. The specimen sequenced was blood T cells: a sorted CD56 or NKG2C T cell subset, CD4+ or CD8+ T cells, or bulk PBMC T cells (not recorded which). These TCRs come from a man aged 18-75 years in good health. Both conserved end residues are part of each CDR3.

j_call,cdr3_length,v_call,cdr3_aa
TRBJ2-5,13,TRBV10-3,CASSGRGLETQYF
TRBJ1-2,16,TRBV18,CASSPRQGGDFYGYTF
TRBJ2-3,18,TRBV25-1,CASSEFSGGKVSRNTQYF
TRBJ2-1,14,TRBV21-1,CASSRRGISNEQFF
TRBJ2-3,12,TRBV5-5,CASGAHTDTQYF
TRBJ2-3,13,TRBV7-8,CASSSQGGDTQYF
TRBJ2-5,11,TRBV12-3/TRBV12-4,CASSLGSRAYF
TRBJ2-1,15,TRBV24-1,CATSDPGTSYGEQFF
TRBJ2-7,14,TRBV14,CASSQRTVSYEQYF
TRBJ1-1,14,TRBV25-1,CASSGDARGTEAFF
TRBJ2-1,13,TRBV2,CASGTSSYNEQFF
TRBJ2-5,14,TRBV6-1,CASTPGRPRETQYF
TRBJ1-4,16,TRBV28,CASSFGELFRSEKLFF
TRBJ2-4,15,TRBV12-3/TRBV12-4,CASSQEIRVKNIQYF
TRBJ2-7,13,TRBV28,CASRWTGGNEQYF
TRBJ2-1,16,TRBV6-1,CAISSGGIPGYNEQFF
TRBJ2-5,16,TRBV11-2,CASSLARGGAAETQYF
TRBJ1-6,12,TRBV3-1,CASSNRGSPLHF
TRBJ2-2,14,TRBV20-1,CSARDRNSGGELFF
TRBJ2-7,15,TRBV18,CASSLEQGALGEQYF
TRBJ1-2,15,TRBV6-5,CASIWTGYFLGGYTF
TRBJ1-2,13,TRBV6-1,CASSINRIYGYTF
TRBJ2-1,15,TRBV13,CASSPQGSSYNEQFF
TRBJ2-2,15,TRBV20-1,CSARDLTVNTGELFF
TRBJ2-1,13,TRBV18,CASSLQGAGEQFF
TRBJ2-2,16,TRBV5-1,CASSFSHRAETGELFF
TRBJ1-1,16,TRBV29-1,CSVESRQGAVSTEAFF
TRBJ1-1,13,TRBV15,CATSSLGGTEAFF
TRBJ2-7,14,TRBV27,CASSSLNLGYEQYF
TRBJ1-3,14,TRBV3-1,CASSQSFSGNTIYF
TRBJ2-1,12,TRBV6-1,CASSTKGNEQFF
TRBJ2-2,15,TRBV27,CASSPNRVLTGELFF
TRBJ1-3,13,TRBV7-9,CAGESGSGNTIYF
TRBJ1-2,13,TRBV28,CASRGGANYGYTF
TRBJ1-4,14,TRBV7-2,CASSLNRLGEKLFF
TRBJ2-5,13,TRBV28,CASEGGLEETQYF
TRBJ2-1,16,TRBV6-2/TRBV6-3,CASSSRTSGGSNEQFF
TRBJ2-2,16,TRBV7-6,CASSLLAAQEKGELFF
TRBJ2-1,15,TRBV14,CASSHQRFRNNEQFF
TRBJ1-2,11,TRBV28,CASYRDYGYTF
TRBJ2-7,13,TRBV2,CASRRQAGYEQYF
TRBJ2-5,15,TRBV5-1,CASSERWTPQETQYF
TRBJ2-3,14,TRBV14,CASSQVPGGNTQYF
TRBJ2-2,18,TRBV19,CASTTIITRQGYSGELFF
TRBJ1-1,19,TRBV9,CASSPVRGAAGFQDTEAFF
TRBJ1-2,16,TRBV6-2/TRBV6-3,CASSYINRAENYGYTF
TRBJ2-2,16,TRBV20-1,CSAKKAGTGFTGELFF
TRBJ1-3,14,TRBV12-3/TRBV12-4,CASRADNSGNTIYF
TRBJ2-4,15,TRBV12-3/TRBV12-4,CASSWGQLAKNIQYF
TRBJ2-1,14,TRBV6-1,CASSSSGLDNEQFF
TRBJ2-3,15,TRBV12-3/TRBV12-4,CASSHRRGDTDTQYF